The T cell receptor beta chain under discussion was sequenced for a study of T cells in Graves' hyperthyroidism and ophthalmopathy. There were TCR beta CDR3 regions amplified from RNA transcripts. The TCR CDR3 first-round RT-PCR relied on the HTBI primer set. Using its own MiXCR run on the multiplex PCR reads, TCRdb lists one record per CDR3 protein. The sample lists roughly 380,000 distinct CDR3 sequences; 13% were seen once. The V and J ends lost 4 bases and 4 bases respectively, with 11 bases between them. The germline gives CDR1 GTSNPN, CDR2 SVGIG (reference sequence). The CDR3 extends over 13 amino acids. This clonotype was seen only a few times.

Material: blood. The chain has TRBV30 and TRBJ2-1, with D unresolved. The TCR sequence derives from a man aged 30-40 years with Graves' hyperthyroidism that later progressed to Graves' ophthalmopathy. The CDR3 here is CAWTFGSYNEQFF. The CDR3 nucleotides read TGTGCCTGGACCTTCGGATCATACAATGAGCAGTTCTTC.